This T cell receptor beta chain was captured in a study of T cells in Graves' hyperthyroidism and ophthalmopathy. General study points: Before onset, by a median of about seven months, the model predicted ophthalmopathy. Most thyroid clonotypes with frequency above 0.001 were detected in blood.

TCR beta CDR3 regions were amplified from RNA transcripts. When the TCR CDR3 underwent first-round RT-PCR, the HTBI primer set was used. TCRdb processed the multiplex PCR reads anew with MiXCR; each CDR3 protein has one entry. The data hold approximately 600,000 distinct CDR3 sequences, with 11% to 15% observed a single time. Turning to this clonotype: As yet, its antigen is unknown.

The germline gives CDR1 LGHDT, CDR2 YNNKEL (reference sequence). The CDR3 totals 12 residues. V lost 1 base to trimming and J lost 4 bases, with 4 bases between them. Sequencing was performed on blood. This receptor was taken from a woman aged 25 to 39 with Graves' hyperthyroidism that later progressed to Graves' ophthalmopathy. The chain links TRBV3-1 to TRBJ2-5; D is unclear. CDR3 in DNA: TGTGCCAGCAGCCAAGGCCCAGAGACCCAGTACTTC. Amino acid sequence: CASSQGPETQYF.